A single sample gave rise to the 10 T cell receptor beta chains below, sequenced in a study of graft-versus-host responses after intestinal transplantation. Repertoires were generated with immunoSEQ multiplex PCR, while TCRdb's copy carries only in-frame clones and drops some. The data show about 91,000 clones, approximately 90% seen once. Their cognate antigens are unknown. The material sequenced was unstimulated CD4+ T cells sorted from spleen or lymph node cells, taken before transplant. These receptors were taken from a human donor who was the organ donor for an intestinal transplant.

The chain carries TRBV6-5 and TRBJ1-5, with 7 bases matching TRBD1. V lost 6 bases, J lost 0 bases, and 5 bases stayed unmatched. This CDR3 contains 15 residues. CDR1 and CDR2 from the germline V gene are MNHEY and SVGAGI. The chain's CDR3 is CASSPTGLSNQPQHF. CDR3 coding DNA: TGTGCCAGCAGCCCGACAGGGCTTAGCAATCAGCCCCAGCATTTT.

The genes are TRBV18 and TRBJ1-1; a weak D match, TRBD1 (6 bases). Trimming removed 5 bases at V and 0 bases at J, with 13 bases between. Germline lookup yields CDR1 KGHSH and CDR2 LQKENI. This CDR3 has 15 amino acids. The DNA for the CDR3 is TGTGCCAGCTCAAACACCGGGACAATGAACACTGAAGCTTTCTTT. It translates to CASSNTGTMNTEAFF.

A single count supports this clone. The chain carries TRBV4-1 and TRBJ2-7; 9 bases fit TRBD1. Germline lookup yields CDR1 MGHRA and CDR2 YSYEKL. The trim removed 0 bases at V and 5 bases at J, leaving 11 bases unmatched. The CDR3 covers 17 residues. DNA for the CDR3: TGCGCCAGCAGCCAAGAACCGCCCCCGGGACAGGGCCACGAGCAGTACTTC. Its translation is CASSQEPPPGQGHEQYF.

The chain is built from TRBV11-3 and TRBJ2-5, with 9 positions matching TRBD2. Unmatched junction bases numbered 6, after V lost 2 bases and J lost 8 bases. Per the germline V gene, CDR1 is SGHNT and CDR2 is YENEEA. The CDR3 runs 14 residues. CDR3 nucleotides: TGTGCCAGCAGCTTATCGGCTAGCGGGAACACCCAGTACTTC. Its protein product is CASSLSASGNTQYF.

In its sample, this clone was seen once. The V gene is TRBV10-3, the J gene TRBJ2-2, with TRBD2 matching over 10 bases. V was clipped by 4 bases and J by 2 bases; unmatched bases: 7. The CDR3 covers 17 residues. In germline, CDR1 is ENHRY, CDR2 SYGVKD. This CDR3 is CAISGVSSGRNTGELFF. In DNA, the CDR3 is TGTGCCATCAGTGGGGTTTCTAGCGGGAGAAACACCGGGGAGCTGTTTTTT.

CDR3 loop: CASSLDLAGFHSYNEQFF. The CDR3 DNA sequence: TGTGCCAGCAGCTTGGACCTAGCGGGATTCCACTCCTACAATGAGCAGTTCTTC. J is TRBJ2-1 and V is TRBV11-2, with 9 bases lining up with TRBD2. This CDR3 contains 18 residues. After removal of 3 bases from V and 0 bases from J, the junction contained 9 bases not matched to a gene. Looked up from germline, CDR1 is SGHAT and CDR2 is FQNNGV.

This clone is a singleton in its sample. This chain links TRBV7-3 with TRBJ2-5, with 7 bases lining up with TRBD1. The CDR3 is made up of 14 amino acids. The junction had 4 bases not matched to a gene; V was cut back by 3 bases and J by 3 bases. CDR1 and CDR2 (germline): SGHTA, FQGTGA. The CDR3 protein is CASSFQGGEETQYF. The CDR3 nucleotides read TGTGCCAGCAGCTTTCAAGGGGGCGAAGAGACCCAGTACTTC.

This sequence joins TRBV6-1 and TRBJ1-2; D is unclear. Germline CDR1 MNHNS, CDR2 SASEGT. This CDR3 spans 13 amino acids. V was pared by 2 bases and J by 3 bases, with 7 bases between. The CDR3 loop reads CASSEYSHYGYTF. CDR3 nucleotide sequence: TGTGCCAGCAGTGAATACAGCCACTATGGCTACACCTTC.

This chain uses TRBV29-1 with TRBJ1-5; D is possibly TRBD1 (6 bases). The CDR3 spans 14 residues. Germline loops: CDR1 SQVTM, CDR2 ANQGSEA. V lost 6 bases, J lost 7 bases, and 19 bases lay in between. The CDR3 loop reads CSVTYGTTQQPQHF. CDR3 in DNA: TGCAGCGTCACATACGGGACAACACAACAGCCCCAGCATTTT.

On this clone itself: The identical CDR3 is also encoded by other nucleotide sequences in the sample. The chain has TRBV5-4 and TRBJ2-3; perhaps TRBD2 as D (5 bases). The CDR3 extends over 13 amino acids. Germline V gives CDR1 SGHNT, CDR2 YYREEE (reference sequence). The V end was cut by 0 bases, the J end by 3 bases, with 5 bases between. This chain's CDR3 is CASSLAGTDTQYF. For the CDR3, the DNA is TGTGCCAGCAGCTTGGCGGGAACAGATACGCAGTATTTT.